Given below is one TCR beta chain in context. Germline V gives CDR1 SGHAT, CDR2 FQNNGV. The V and J ends lost 3 bases and 3 bases, in that order; junction bases with no gene match: 3. This CDR3 comprises 15 residues. The entry originates in a study of blood T cell repertoires in COVID-19. Method: immunoSEQ multiplex PCR; TCRdb's copy keeps in-frame clones and lacks some. The data show about 230,000 clones, 65% to 85% seen once. V and J are TRBV11-2 and TRBJ2-1; 9 nucleotides line up with TRBD2. The sequence came from an elderly man with acute or convalescent COVID-19. Sequencing input: peripheral blood. The CDR3 protein is CASSFSSGVYNEQFF. The CDR3 DNA is TGTGCCAGCAGCTTCTCTAGCGGGGTCTACAATGAGCAGTTCTTC.